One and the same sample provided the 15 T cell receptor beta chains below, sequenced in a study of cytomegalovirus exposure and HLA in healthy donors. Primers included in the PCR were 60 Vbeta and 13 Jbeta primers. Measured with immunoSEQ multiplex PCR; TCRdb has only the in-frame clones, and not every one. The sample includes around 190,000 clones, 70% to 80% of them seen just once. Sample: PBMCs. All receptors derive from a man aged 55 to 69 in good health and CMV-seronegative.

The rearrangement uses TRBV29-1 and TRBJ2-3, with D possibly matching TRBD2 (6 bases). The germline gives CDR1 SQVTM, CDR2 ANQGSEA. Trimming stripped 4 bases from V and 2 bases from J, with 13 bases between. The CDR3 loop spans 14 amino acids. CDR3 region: CSVGLERSTDTQYF. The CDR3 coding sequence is TGCAGCGTTGGACTAGAGCGGTCCACAGATACGCAGTATTTT.

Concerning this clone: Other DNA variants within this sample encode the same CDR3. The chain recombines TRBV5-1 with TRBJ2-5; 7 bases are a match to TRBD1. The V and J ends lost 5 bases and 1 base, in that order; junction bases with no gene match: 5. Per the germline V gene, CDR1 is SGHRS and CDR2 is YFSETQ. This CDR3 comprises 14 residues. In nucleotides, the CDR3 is TGCGCCAGCAGTCAAGACAGGGCCCAAGAGACCCAGTACTTC. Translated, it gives CASSQDRAQETQYF.

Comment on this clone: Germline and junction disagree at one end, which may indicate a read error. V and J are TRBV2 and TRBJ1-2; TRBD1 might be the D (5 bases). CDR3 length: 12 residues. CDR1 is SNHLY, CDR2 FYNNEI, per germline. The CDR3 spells CASSGQGAGYPF. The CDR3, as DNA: TGTGCCAGCAGTGGTCAGGGAGCGGGCTACCCCTTC.

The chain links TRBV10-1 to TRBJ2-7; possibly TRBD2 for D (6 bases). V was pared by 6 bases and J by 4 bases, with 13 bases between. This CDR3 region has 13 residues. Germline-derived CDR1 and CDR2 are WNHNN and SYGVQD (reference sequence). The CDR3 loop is CASSPGLTYEQYF. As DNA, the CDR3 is TGCGCCAGCAGCCCGGGACTGACTTACGAGCAGTACTTC.

CDR3 in amino acids: CASSGRQTIYEQYF. CDR3 nucleotides: TGTGCCAGCAGTGGTAGACAGACCATCTACGAGCAGTACTTC. The chain is built from TRBV2 and TRBJ2-7; a possible D gene is TRBD1 (5 bases). CDR3 length: 14 residues. V was cut by 4 bases and J by 3 bases, with 13 bases left in between. The germline V gene has CDR1 SNHLY and CDR2 FYNNEI.

The CDR3 DNA reads TGTGCCTGGAACAGGGGCCTCAATCAGCCCCAGCATTTT. Protein: CAWNRGLNQPQHF. The chain carries TRBV30 and TRBJ1-5; 7 nucleotides line up with TRBD1. J gave up 3 bases and V 4 bases, and 3 bases lay outside the gene matches. There are 13 residues in the CDR3. Germline V lookup: CDR1 GTSNPN, CDR2 SVGIG (reference sequence).

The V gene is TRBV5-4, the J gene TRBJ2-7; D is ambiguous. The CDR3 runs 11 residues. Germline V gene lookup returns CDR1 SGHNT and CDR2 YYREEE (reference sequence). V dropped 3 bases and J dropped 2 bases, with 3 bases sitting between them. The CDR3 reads CASSSAYEQYF. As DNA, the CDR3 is TGTGCCAGCAGCTCAGCCTACGAGCAGTACTTC.

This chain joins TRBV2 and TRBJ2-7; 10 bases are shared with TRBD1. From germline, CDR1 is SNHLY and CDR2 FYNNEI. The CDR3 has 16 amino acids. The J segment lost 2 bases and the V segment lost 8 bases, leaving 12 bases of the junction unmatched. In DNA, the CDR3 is TGTGCCAGCGTAGGAGACCGGGACAGGGGACCCTACGAGCAGTACTTC. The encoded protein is CASVGDRDRGPYEQYF.

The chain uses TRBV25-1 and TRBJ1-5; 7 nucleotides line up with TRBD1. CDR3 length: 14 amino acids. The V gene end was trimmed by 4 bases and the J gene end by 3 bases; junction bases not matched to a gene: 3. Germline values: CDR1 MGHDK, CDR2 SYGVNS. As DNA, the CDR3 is TGTGCCAGCAGTGCAGGGGGGTACAATCAGCCCCAGCATTTT. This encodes CASSAGGYNQPQHF.

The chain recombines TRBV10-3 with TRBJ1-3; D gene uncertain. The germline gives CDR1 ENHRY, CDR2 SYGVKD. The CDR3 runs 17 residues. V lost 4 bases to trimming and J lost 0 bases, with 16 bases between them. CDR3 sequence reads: CAISGSVGGVSGNTIYF. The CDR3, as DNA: TGTGCCATCAGTGGTAGCGTCGGAGGAGTCTCTGGAAACACCATATATTTT.

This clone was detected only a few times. CDR3 coding DNA: TGTGCCAGCAGTGAGACAGTTTCCTACGAGCAGTACTTC. Protein sequence: CASSETVSYEQYF. The rearrangement links TRBV6-1 to TRBJ2-7; D may be TRBD1 (5 bases). V shed 3 bases and J shed 1 base, with 7 bases lying between them. This CDR3 is 13 amino acids long. The germline V gene has CDR1 MNHNS and CDR2 SASEGT.

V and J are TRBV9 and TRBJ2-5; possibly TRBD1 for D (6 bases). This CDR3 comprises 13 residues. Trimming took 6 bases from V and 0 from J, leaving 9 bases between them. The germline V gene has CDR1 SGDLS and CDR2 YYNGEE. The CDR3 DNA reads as TGTGCCAGCACCGCAGGGGACCAAGAGACCCAGTACTTC. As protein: CASTAGDQETQYF.

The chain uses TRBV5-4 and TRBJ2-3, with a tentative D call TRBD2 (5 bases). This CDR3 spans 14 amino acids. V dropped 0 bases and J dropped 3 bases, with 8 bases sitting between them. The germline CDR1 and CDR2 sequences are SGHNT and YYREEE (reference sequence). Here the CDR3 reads CASSLGRRTDTQYF. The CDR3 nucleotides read TGTGCCAGCAGCTTGGGCAGGAGGACAGATACGCAGTATTTT.

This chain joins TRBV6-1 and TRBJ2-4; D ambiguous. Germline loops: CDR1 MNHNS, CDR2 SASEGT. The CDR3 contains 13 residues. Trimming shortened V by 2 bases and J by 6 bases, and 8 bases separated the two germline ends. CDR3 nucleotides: TGTGCCAGCAGTGAACTGAACTCAAACATTCAGTACTTC. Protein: CASSELNSNIQYF.

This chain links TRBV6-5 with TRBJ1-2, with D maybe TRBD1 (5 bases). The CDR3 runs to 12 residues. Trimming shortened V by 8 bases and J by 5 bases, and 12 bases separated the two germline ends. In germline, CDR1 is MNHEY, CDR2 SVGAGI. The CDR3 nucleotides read TGTGCCAGCGTAGGGCAGGGTTATGGCTACACCTTC. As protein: CASVGQGYGYTF.